The 11 T cell receptor beta chains below come from one sample, sequenced in a study of T cell changes during pregnancy in multiple sclerosis. Data came from immunoSEQ multiplex PCR; TCRdb stores just in-frame clones and leaves some out. The sample shows roughly 40,000 clones, about 94% of them seen only once. The sample in question was peripheral blood, obtained in the third trimester of pregnancy. The receptor source for this set is a female donor with multiple sclerosis, enrolled in a pregnancy study.

The chain joins TRBV5-1 to TRBJ2-1; 11 nucleotides align to TRBD2. CDR3 length: 17 residues. Germline V gene lookup returns CDR1 SGHRS and CDR2 YFSETQ. After removal of 3 bases from V and 4 bases from J, the junction contained 9 bases not matched to a gene. CDR3: CASSWGLSGGDYNEQFF. The DNA of the CDR3 is TGCGCCAGCAGCTGGGGACTTAGCGGGGGGGATTACAATGAGCAGTTCTTC.

The chain recombines TRBV6-1 with TRBJ2-7; TRBD2 matches at 16 bases. Germline V CDR1 and CDR2: MNHNS, SASEGT. V was clipped by 7 bases and J by 7 bases; unmatched bases: 7. This CDR3 contains 15 residues. In DNA, the CDR3 is TGTGCCAGCAAAGCCGGGACTAGCGGGAGGGGGGAGCAGTACTTC. Its protein product is CASKAGTSGRGEQYF.

The CDR3 sequence is CASSPSMPDRGFLYGYTF. The CDR3 DNA is TGTGCCAGCTCACCATCTATGCCCGACAGGGGGTTTCTCTATGGCTACACCTTC. The V gene is TRBV18, the J gene TRBJ1-2; TRBD1 matches at 9 bases. Germline V gene lookup returns CDR1 KGHSH and CDR2 LQKENI. The junction had 14 bases not matched to a gene; V was cut back by 2 bases and J by 4 bases. CDR3 length: 18 amino acids.

This chain connects TRBV4-1 to TRBJ1-1; no clear D. Deletions cut 1 base from V and 4 bases from J, with 16 bases between. Germline CDR1 and CDR2: MGHRA and YSYEKL. This CDR3 is 16 amino acids long. The CDR3 loop is CASSQVTKMRSTEAFF. The CDR3 bases are TGCGCCAGCAGCCAAGTTACAAAAATGAGGAGCACTGAAGCTTTCTTT.

A few counts support this clone. The chain combines TRBV9 with TRBJ1-6; weak D call: TRBD1 (5 bases). The CDR3 length is 14 residues. Deletions cut 3 bases from V and 7 bases from J, with 11 bases between. Per the germline V gene, CDR1 is SGDLS and CDR2 is YYNGEE. The CDR3 nucleotides are TGTGCCAGCAGCGCCGACAGAAACAATTCACCCCTCCACTTT. Protein sequence: CASSADRNNSPLHF.

Only a few counts were recorded for this clone. This chain connects TRBV5-1 to TRBJ1-1; no firm D call. V was shortened by 2 bases and J by 3 bases, with 8 bases between the two germline ends. This CDR3 is built from 13 residues. Germline CDR1 reads SGHRS; CDR2 reads YFSETQ. CDR3 coding DNA: TGCGCCAGCAGCTTCGAGGGAGACACTGAAGCTTTCTTT. It yields the protein CASSFEGDTEAFF.

In its sample, this clone is medium-sized. The V gene is TRBV6-4, the J gene TRBJ2-3, with 8 bases aligning to TRBD2. V gave up 0 bases and J gave up 0 bases; unmatched junction bases: 2. The CDR3 totals 16 residues. Germline V gene data show CDR1 as MRHNA and CDR2 as SNTAGT. CDR3 in amino acids: CASSDSPSGSTDTQYF. CDR3 nucleotides: TGTGCCAGCAGTGACTCTCCTAGCGGGAGCACAGATACGCAGTATTTT.

V and J are TRBV7-8 and TRBJ1-5; D is unresolved. The CDR3 has 13 residues. From germline, CDR1 is SGHVS and CDR2 FQNEAQ. Trimming took 2 bases from V and 5 from J, leaving 7 bases between them. The CDR3 is CASSLKVDQPQHF. The CDR3 DNA reads TGTGCCAGCAGCTTAAAAGTAGATCAGCCCCAGCATTTT.

CDR3 amino acids: CAISESGTYEQYF. CDR3 DNA: TGTGCCATCAGTGAGTCGGGCACCTACGAGCAGTACTTC. The chain couples TRBV10-3 to TRBJ2-7; D gene ambiguous. CDR1 ENHRY and CDR2 SYGVKD come from the germline V gene. This CDR3 is built from 13 residues. Trimming took 0 bases from V and 2 from J, leaving 5 bases between them.

The V and J genes are TRBV9 and TRBJ2-1, with D uncertain. V lost 4 bases and J lost 10, with 27 bases in between. The CDR3 has 17 amino acids. Looked up from germline, CDR1 is SGDLS and CDR2 is YYNGEE. This chain's CDR3 is CASSLHPSQGGQGEQFF. For the CDR3, the DNA is TGTGCCAGCAGCCTCCACCCCTCACAAGGTGGGCAAGGCGAGCAGTTCTTC.

The chain couples TRBV19 to TRBJ1-1; 7 nucleotides align to TRBD1. Unmatched junction bases numbered 12, after V lost 6 bases and J lost 2 bases. CDR1 is LNHDA and CDR2 is SQIVND in the germline V gene (reference sequence). The CDR3 is 16 amino acids. CDR3 nucleotide sequence: TGTGCCAGTAGAGCCCTAGAGACAGGGCAAAACACTGAAGCTTTCTTT. Its protein is CASRALETGQNTEAFF.